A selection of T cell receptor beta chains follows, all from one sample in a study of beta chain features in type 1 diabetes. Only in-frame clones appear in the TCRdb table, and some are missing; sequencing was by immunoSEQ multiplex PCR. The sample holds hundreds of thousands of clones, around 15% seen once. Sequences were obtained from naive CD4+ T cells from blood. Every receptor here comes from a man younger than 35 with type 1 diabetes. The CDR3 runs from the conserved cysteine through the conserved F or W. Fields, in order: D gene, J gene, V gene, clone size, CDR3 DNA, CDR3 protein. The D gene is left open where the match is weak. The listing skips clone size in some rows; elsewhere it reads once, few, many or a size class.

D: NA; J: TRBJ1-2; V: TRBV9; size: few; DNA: TGTGCCAGCAGCTCAGCAGAAATCAACTATGGCTACACCTTC; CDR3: CASSSAEINYGYTF
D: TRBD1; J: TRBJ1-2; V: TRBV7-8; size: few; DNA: TGTGCCAGCAGCTCGGGACAGCACTATGGCTACACCTTC; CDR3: CASSSGQHYGYTF
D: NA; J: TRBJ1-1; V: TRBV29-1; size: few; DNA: TGCAGCGCTGTTATCCGAAGGAACACTGAAGCTTTCTTT; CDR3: CSAVIRRNTEAFF
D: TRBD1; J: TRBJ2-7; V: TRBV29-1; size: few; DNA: TGCAGCGCGCAGACAGGGACCTCCTACGAGCAGTACTTC; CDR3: CSAQTGTSYEQYF
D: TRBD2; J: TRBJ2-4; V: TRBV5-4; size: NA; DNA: TGTGCCAGCAGCTTGGGTGGACTAGGGGAAAACATTCAGTACTTC; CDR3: CASSLGGLGENIQYF
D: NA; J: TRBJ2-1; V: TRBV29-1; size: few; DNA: TGCAGCGTTGAGGCGAACAGTTACAATGAGCAGTTCTTC; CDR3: CSVEANSYNEQFF
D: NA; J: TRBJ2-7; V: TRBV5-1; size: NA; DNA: TGCGCCAGCAGCTTGGTAGGACTAAGCGAGCAGTACTTC; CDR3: CASSLVGLSEQYF
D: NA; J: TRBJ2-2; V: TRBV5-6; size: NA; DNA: TGTGCCAGCAGCAGAATCGGGGAGCTGTTTTTT; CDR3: CASSRIGELFF
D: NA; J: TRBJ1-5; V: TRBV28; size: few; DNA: TGTGCCAGCAGTAATCAGGGAGTACAGCCCCAGCATTTT; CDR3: CASSNQGVQPQHF
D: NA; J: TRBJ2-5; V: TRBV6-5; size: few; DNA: TGTGCCAGCAGTTATCACGGGCCGATTGAGACCCAGTACTTC; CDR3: CASSYHGPIETQYF
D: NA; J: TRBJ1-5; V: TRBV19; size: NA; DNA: TGTGCCAGTACCCGGGGCAATCAGCCCCAGCATTTT; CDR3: CASTRGNQPQHF
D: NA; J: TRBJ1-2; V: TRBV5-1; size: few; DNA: TGCGCCAGCAGCCAACGGACGGATTACTATGGCTACACCTTC; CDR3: CASSQRTDYYGYTF
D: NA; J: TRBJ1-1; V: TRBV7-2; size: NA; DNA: TGTGCCAGCAGCTTCCAGGGGATGAACACTGAAGCTTTCTTT; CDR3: CASSFQGMNTEAFF
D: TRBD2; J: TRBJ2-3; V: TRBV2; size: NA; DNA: TGTGCCAGCAATACCGGGGGGAGCCCAGATACGCAGTATTTT; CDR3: CASNTGGSPDTQYF
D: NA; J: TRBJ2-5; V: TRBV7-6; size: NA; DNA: TGTGCCAGCAGCTCGCCCCCTCCCCAGGGCGTTAGGGGGACCCAGTACTTC; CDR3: CASSSPPPQGVRGTQYF
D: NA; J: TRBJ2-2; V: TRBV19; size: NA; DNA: TGTGCCAGTAGTATACGGGGGGCTTTCGGGGAGCTGTTTTTT; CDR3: CASSIRGAFGELFF
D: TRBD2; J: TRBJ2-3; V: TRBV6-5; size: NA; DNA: TGTGCCAGCAGACGACTAGCGGGCACAGATACGCAGTATTTT; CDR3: CASRRLAGTDTQYF
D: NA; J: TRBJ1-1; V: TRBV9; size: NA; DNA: TGTGCCAGCAGCGTAGTCGCTGGCGGATCTGAAGCTTTCTTT; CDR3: CASSVVAGGSEAFF
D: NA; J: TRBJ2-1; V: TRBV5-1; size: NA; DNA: TGCGCCAGCAGCCATACTCACAATGAGCAGTTCTTC; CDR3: CASSHTHNEQFF
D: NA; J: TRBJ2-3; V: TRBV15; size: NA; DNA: TGTGCCACCAGCAGAGATCCGGGCAGGGGCACAGATACGCAGTATTTT; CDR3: CATSRDPGRGTDTQYF
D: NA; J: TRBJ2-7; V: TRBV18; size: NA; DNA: TGTGCCAGCTCACCACCGGCCAGGGGATCCTACGAGCAGTACTTC; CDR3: CASSPPARGSYEQYF
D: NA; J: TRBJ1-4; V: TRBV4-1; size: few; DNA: TGCGCCAGCAGCCAAGATCCATTTGGGACTAATGAAAAACTGTTTTTT; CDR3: CASSQDPFGTNEKLFF
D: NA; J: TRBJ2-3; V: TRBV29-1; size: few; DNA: TGCAGCGTTGAATCCAGCTCTAGCACAGATACGCAGTATTTT; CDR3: CSVESSSSTDTQYF
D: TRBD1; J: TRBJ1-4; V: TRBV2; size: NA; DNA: TGTGCCAGCAATATGGGACAGCCAAAGGGTGAAAAACTGTTTTTT; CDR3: CASNMGQPKGEKLFF
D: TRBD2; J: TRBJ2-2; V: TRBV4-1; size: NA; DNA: TGCGCCAGCAGCCGCCCCTTGGGCTCGGGGACTAGCGGCACCGGGGAGCTGTTTTTT; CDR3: CASSRPLGSGTSGTGELFF
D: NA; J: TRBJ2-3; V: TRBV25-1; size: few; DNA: TGTGCCAGCAGTGAATATTTGGGAGATACGCAGTATTTT; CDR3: CASSEYLGDTQYF
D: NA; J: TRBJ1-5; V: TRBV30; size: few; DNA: TGTGCCTGGAGTCTGCGGCACAGCCCCCAGCATTTT; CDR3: CAWSLRHSPQHF
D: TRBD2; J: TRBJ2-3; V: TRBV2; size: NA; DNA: TGTGCCAGCAGTGCCCGTAGCGGGGGAACCACAGATACGCAGTATTTT; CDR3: CASSARSGGTTDTQYF
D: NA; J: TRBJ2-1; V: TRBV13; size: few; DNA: TGTGCCAGCAGCTCCGCCGCAGGGGTCTATGAGCAGTTCTTC; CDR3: CASSSAAGVYEQFF
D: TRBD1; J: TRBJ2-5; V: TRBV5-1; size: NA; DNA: TGCGCCAGCAGCCTAGGACAGGGAGAGGAGACCCAGTACTTC; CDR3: CASSLGQGEETQYF
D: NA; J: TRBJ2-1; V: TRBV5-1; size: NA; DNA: TGCGCCAGCAGCTTAGGAGGGTGGGGGACCTACAATGAGCAGTTCTTC; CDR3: CASSLGGWGTYNEQFF
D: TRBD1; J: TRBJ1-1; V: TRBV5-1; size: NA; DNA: TGCGCCAGCAGCTCGGGACAGGGGAGCACTGAAGCTTTCTTT; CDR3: CASSSGQGSTEAFF
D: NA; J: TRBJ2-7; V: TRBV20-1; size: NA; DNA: TGCAGTGCAGCGAGCTCCTACGAGCAGTACTTC; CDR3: CSAASSYEQYF
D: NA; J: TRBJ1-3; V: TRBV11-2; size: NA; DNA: TGTGCCAGCAGCTTAACATCTACAGGGTCTGGAAACACCATATATTTT; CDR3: CASSLTSTGSGNTIYF
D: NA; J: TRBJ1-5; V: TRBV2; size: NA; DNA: TGTGCCAGCAGCCTAGAGACAGGCTTCAATCAGCCCCAGCATTTT; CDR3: CASSLETGFNQPQHF
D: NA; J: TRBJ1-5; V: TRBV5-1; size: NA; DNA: TGCGCCAGCAGCTTGGACGGGAATCAGCCCCAGCATTTT; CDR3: CASSLDGNQPQHF
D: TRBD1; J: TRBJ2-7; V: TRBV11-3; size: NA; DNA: TGTGCCAGCAGCCCGACAGGGGGCTACGAGCAGTACTTC; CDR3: CASSPTGGYEQYF
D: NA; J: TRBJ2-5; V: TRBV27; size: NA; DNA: TGTGCCAGCAGTTGGTCAGGGACCCAGTACTTC; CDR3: CASSWSGTQYF
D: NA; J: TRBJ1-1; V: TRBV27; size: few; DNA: TGTGCCAGCAGTTGGAGGGGCTGGGACACTGAAGCTTTCTTT; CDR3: CASSWRGWDTEAFF
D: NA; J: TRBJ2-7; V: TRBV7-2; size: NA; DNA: TGTGCCAGCAGCTTGGTCCAGGGACCTTACGAGCAGTACTTC; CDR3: CASSLVQGPYEQYF
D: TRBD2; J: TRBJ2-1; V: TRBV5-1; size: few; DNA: TGCGCCAGCAGCCCTGGGGGACTAGCGAGGAATGAGCAGTTCTTC; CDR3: CASSPGGLARNEQFF
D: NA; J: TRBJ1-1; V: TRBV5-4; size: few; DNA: TGTGCCAGCAGCTTGGTGCGGACTACCACCAAAAAGGGAGATACTGAAGCTTTCTTT; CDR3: CASSLVRTTTKKGDTEAFF
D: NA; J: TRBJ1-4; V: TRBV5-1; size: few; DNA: TGCGCCAGCAGCTTGAATGGCAGGGCAGGAGAAAAACTGTTTTTT; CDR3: CASSLNGRAGEKLFF
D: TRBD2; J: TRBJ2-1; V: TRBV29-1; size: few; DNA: TGCAGCGTTGAGAGCTTTCCGGGACTAGCGGGAGTCTACAATGAGCAGTTCTTC; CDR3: CSVESFPGLAGVYNEQFF
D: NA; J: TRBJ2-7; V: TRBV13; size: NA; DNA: TGTGCCAGCAGCCCAAGTAGCGGCTCCTACGAGCAGTACTTC; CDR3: CASSPSSGSYEQYF
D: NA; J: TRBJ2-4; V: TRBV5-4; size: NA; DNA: TGTGCCAGCAGCTCCGGGGGAGACAAAAACATTCAGTACTTC; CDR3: CASSSGGDKNIQYF
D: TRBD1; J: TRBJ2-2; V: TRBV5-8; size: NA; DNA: TGTGCCAGCAGCAAGGGACAGACGAACACCGGGGAGCTGTTTTTT; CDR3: CASSKGQTNTGELFF
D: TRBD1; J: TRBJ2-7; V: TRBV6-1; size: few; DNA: TGTGCCAGCACCATACGACAGGGGGTGGGGTCCGAGCAGTACTTC; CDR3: CASTIRQGVGSEQYF
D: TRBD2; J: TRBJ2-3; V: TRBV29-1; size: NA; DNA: TGCAGCGTAGCCCAGACTAGCGGGAGGTCAGATACGCAGTATTTT; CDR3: CSVAQTSGRSDTQYF
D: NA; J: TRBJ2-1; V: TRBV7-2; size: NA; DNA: TGTGCCAGCAGCTTGCGGGGCAATGAGCAGTTCTTC; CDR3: CASSLRGNEQFF
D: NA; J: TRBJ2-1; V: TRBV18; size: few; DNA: TGTGCCAGCTCTGAGAGCTCCTACAATGAGCAGTTCTTC; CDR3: CASSESSYNEQFF
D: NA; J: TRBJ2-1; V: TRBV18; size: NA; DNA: TGTGCCAGCTCACCGGGGGTGTCCGGTAACAATGAGCAGTTCTTC; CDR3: CASSPGVSGNNEQFF